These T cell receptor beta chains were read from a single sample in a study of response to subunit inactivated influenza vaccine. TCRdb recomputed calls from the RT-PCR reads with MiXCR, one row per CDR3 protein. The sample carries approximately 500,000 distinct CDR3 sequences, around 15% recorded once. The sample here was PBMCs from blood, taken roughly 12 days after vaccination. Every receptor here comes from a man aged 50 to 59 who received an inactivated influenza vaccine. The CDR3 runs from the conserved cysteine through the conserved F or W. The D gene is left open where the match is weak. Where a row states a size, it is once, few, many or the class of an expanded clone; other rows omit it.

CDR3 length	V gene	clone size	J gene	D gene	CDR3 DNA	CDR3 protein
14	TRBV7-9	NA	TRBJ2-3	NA	TGTGCCAGCAGCCAAACGAGGGCCACAGATACGCAGTATTTT	CASSQTRATDTQYF
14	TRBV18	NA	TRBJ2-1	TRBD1	TGTGCCAGCTCATCTTCCGACAGGGTACGTGAGCAGTTCTTC	CASSSSDRVREQFF
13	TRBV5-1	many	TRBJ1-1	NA	TGCGCCAGCAGCCGACAGGACAACACTGAAGCTTTCTTT	CASSRQDNTEAFF
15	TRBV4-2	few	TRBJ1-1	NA	TGTGCCAGCAGCCCGCAAACGTATCTGAACACTGAAGCTTTCTTT	CASSPQTYLNTEAFF
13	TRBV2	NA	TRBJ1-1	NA	TGTGCCGACTACGGGGGCCTAAACACTGAAGCTTTCTTT	CADYGGLNTEAFF
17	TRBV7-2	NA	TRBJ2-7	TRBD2	TGTGCCAGCAGCTTATCTGGCGGGAGCTGGTTTTCCTACGAGCAGTACTTC	CASSLSGGSWFSYEQYF
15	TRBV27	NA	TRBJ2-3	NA	TGTGCCAGCAGTGTCCGGCCTTTTAGCACAGATACGCAGTATTTT	CASSVRPFSTDTQYF
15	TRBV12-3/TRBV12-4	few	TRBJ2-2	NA	TGTGCCAGCAATGAAGGATCTGCGAACACCGGGGAGCTGTTTTTT	CASNEGSANTGELFF
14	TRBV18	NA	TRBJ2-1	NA	TGTGCCAGCTCACCAACCCTCGGGTGGGTTGAGCAGTTCTTC	CASSPTLGWVEQFF
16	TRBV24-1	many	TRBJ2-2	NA	TGTGCCACCAGTGACCCCGGAAGGGGCCAAGCCGGGGAGCTGTTTTTT	CATSDPGRGQAGELFF
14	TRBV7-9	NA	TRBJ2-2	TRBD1	TGTGCCTCAGGAGGACAGGGTGACACCGGGGAGCTGTTTTTT	CASGGQGDTGELFF
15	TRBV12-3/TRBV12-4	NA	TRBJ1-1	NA	TGTGCCAGCAGTTTAGATGGGACGGGCATCCTTTCGGTTTTCTTT	CASSLDGTGILSVFF
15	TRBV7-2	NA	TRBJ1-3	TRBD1	TGTGCCAGCAGCCTTTCGACAGGGACCGGAAACACCATATATTTT	CASSLSTGTGNTIYF
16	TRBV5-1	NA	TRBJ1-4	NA	TGCGCCAGCAGCTTGGCCATTGGGGGCGGTAATGAAAAACTGTTTTTT	CASSLAIGGGNEKLFF
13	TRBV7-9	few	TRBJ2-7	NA	TGTGCCAGCAGCCAGGCAGCTACAGGGCTGCAGTACTTC	CASSQAATGLQYF
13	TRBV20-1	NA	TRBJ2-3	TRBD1	TGCAGTGCTGTACAGGGGCTCACAGATACGCAGTATTTT	CSAVQGLTDTQYF
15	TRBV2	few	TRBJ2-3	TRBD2	TGTGCCAGCAGTGTCGCTGGCGGGGGGGCAGATACGCAGTATTTT	CASSVAGGGADTQYF
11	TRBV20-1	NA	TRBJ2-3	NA	TGCAGTGGTGGGGTCACAGATACGCAGTATTTT	CSGGVTDTQYF
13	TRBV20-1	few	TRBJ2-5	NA	TGCAGTGCCTTAAGGGACTCCCGAGAGACCCAGTACTTC	CSALRDSRETQYF
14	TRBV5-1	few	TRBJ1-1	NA	TGCGCCAGCAGCTTGGCCGGGGGACTATCTGAAGCTTTCTTT	CASSLAGGLSEAFF
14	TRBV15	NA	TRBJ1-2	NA	TGTGCCACCAGCAGAGGCGGCTCCGGTGGGGGCTACACCTTC	CATSRGGSGGGYTF
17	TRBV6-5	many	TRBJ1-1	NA	TGTGCCAGCAGTTACACGGTTGGGGCTGCGGGGGCCACTGAAGCTTTCTTT	CASSYTVGAAGATEAFF
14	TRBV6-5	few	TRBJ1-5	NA	TGTGCCAGCAGTTCCGGGGGGTTGGATCAGCCCCAGCATTTT	CASSSGGLDQPQHF
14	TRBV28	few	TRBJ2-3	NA	TGTGCCAGCACCGTTATGCGGGACGCAGATACGCAGTATTTT	CASTVMRDADTQYF
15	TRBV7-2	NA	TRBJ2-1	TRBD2	TGTGCCAGCAGGTCCCCAGCGGGAGGTCACAATGAGCAGTTCTTC	CASRSPAGGHNEQFF
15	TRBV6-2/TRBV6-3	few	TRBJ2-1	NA	TGTGCCAGCAGTCCTCCCCCCGGGACCTCTCATGAGCAGTTCTTC	CASSPPPGTSHEQFF
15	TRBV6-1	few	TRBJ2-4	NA	TGTGCCAAAAAACTATCAAGGGGCCCCAAAAACATTCAGTACTTC	CAKKLSRGPKNIQYF
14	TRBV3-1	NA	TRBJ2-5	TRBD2	TGTGCCAGCAGCCCTAGCGGGGGGGCTGAGACCCAGTACTTC	CASSPSGGAETQYF
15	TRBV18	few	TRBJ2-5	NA	TGTGCCAGCTCACCGGCCTTGGGACCGAAAGAGACCCAGTACTTC	CASSPALGPKETQYF
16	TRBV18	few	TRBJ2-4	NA	TGTGCCAGCTCACTGACCGGGGCTCCCGCCAAAAACATTCAGTACTTC	CASSLTGAPAKNIQYF
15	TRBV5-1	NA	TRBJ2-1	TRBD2	TGCGCCAGCAGCTTGGATAGCGGGAGAACGAATGAGCAGTTCTTC	CASSLDSGRTNEQFF
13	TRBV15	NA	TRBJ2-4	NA	TGTGCCACACGGTTGTCGGGGGCGAACATTCAGTACTTC	CATRLSGANIQYF
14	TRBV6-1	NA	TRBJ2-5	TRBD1	TGTGCCAGCAGTGAAAGGGGACAGCAAGAGACCCAGTACTTC	CASSERGQQETQYF
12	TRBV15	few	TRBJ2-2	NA	TGTGCCACCAGCAGTGTTCCCGGGGAGCTGTTTTTT	CATSSVPGELFF
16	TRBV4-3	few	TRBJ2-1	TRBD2	TGCGCCAGCAGCCAGAGGGCAGCGGGAGCTTACAATGAGCAGTTCTTC	CASSQRAAGAYNEQFF
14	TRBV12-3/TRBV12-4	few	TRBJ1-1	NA	TGTGCCAGCAGTTTAGCGGTGAGGAACACTGAAGCTTTCTTT	CASSLAVRNTEAFF
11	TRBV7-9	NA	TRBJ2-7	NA	TGTGCCAGCAGCTTGGACACTAAGCAGTACTTC	CASSLDTKQYF
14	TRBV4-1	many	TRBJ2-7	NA	TGCGCCAGCAGCCCCCGGGACACCTCCTACGAGCAGTACTTC	CASSPRDTSYEQYF
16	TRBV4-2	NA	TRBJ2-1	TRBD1	TGTGCCAGCAGCCACCTTACGGGACAGGGCTCCAATGAGCAGTTCTTC	CASSHLTGQGSNEQFF
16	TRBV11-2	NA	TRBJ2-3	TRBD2	TGTGCCAGCACCTTATCGGGGGGATTAAGCACAGATACGCAGTATTTT	CASTLSGGLSTDTQYF
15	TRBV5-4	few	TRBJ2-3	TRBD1	TGTGCCAGCAGCTTGCGGACAGGCCCCACAGATACGCAGTATTTT	CASSLRTGPTDTQYF
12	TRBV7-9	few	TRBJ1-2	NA	TGTGCCAGCAGCTTAGTACTGGACCTTTACACCTTC	CASSLVLDLYTF